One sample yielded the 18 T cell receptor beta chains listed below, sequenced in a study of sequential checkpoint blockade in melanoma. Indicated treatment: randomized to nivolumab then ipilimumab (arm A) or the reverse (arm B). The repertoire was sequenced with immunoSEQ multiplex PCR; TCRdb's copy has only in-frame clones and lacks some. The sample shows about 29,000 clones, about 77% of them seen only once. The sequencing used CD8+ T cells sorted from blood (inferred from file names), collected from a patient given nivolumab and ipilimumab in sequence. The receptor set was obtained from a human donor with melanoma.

DNA of the CDR3: TGCGCCAGCAGCCAGGGGTGGGTAGCGGGGGAGAACACAGATACGCAGTATTTT. Protein product: CASSQGWVAGENTDTQYF. The chain recombines TRBV4-3 with TRBJ2-3, with TRBD2 identical over 9 bases. The CDR3 is made up of 18 amino acids. Trimming removed 3 bases from V and 2 bases from J; junction bases left unmatched: 12. CDR1 is LGHNA and CDR2 is YSLEER in the germline V gene.

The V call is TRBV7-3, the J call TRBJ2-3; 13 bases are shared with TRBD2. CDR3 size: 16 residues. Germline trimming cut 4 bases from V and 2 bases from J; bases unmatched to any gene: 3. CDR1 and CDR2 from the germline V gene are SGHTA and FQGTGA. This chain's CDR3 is CASSSGLAGATDTQYF. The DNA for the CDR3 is TGTGCCAGCAGCTCCGGACTAGCGGGGGCCACAGATACGCAGTATTTT.

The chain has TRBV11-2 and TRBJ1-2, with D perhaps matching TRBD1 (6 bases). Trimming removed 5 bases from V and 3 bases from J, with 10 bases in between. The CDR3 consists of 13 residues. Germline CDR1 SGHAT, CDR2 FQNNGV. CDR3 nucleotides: TGTGCCAGCAGCCCCGGGACACACTATGGCTACACCTTC. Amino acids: CASSPGTHYGYTF.

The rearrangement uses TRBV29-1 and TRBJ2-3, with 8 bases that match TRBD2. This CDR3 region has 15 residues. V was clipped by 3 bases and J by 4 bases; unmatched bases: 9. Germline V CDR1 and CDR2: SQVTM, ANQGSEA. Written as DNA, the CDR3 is TGCAGCGTTGAGGGCGGGAGGCCGCTCCCAGATACGCAGTATTTT. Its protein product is CSVEGGRPLPDTQYF.

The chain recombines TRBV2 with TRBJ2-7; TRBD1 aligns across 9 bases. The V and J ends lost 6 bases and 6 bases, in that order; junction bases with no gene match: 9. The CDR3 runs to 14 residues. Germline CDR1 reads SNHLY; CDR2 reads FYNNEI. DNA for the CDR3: TGTGCCAGCAGCCCGGGACAGGGCCTAGGCGAGCAGTACTTC. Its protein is CASSPGQGLGEQYF.

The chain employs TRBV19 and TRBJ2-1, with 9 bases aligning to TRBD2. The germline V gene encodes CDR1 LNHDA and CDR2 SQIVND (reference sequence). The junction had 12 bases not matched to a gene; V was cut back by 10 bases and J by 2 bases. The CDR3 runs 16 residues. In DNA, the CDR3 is TGTGCCACTACGGTAGGAGCGGGAGGCCCCTACAATGAGCAGTTCTTC. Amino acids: CATTVGAGGPYNEQFF.

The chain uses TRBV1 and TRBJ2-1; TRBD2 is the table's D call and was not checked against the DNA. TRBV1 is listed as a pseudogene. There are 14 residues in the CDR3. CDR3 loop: CTHTTGLVPNEQFF. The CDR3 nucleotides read TGCACCCATACTACGGGACTAGTCCCCAATGAGCAGTTCTTC.

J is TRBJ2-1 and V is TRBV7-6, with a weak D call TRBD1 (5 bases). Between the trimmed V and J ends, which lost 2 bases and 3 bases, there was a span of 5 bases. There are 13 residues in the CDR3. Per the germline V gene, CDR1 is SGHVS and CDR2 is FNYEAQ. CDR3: CASSLTGYNEQFF. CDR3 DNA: TGTGCCAGCAGCTTAACAGGCTACAATGAGCAGTTCTTC.

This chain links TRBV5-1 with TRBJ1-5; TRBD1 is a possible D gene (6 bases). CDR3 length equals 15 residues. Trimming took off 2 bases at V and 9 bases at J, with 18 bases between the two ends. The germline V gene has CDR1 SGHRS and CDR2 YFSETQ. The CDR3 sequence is CASSFGPGRGGPQHF. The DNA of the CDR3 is TGCGCCAGCAGCTTTGGGCCAGGAAGAGGGGGGCCCCAGCATTTT.

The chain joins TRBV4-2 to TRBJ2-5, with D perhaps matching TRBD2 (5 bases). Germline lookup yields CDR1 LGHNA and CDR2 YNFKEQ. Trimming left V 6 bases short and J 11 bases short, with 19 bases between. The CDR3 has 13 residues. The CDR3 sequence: CASSPGIGWEQYF. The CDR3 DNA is TGTGCCAGCAGTCCGGGGATCGGGTGGGAGCAGTACTTC.

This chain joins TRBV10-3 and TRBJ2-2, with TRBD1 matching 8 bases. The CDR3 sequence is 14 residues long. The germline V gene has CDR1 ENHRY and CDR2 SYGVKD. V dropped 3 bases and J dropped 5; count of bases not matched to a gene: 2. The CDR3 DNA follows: TGTGCCATCAGTGAAGGACAGGGAACCGGGGAGCTGTTTTTT. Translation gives CAISEGQGTGELFF.

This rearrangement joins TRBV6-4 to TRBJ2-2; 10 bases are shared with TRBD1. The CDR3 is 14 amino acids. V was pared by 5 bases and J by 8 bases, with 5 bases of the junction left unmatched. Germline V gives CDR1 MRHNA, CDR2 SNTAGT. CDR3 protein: CASSSGQGMGELFF. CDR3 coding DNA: TGTGCCAGCAGTTCGGGACAGGGGATGGGGGAGCTGTTTTTT.

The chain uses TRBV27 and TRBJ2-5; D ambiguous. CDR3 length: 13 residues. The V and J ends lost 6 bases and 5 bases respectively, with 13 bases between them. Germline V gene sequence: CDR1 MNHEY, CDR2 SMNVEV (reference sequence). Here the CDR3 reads CASRSGNLETQYF. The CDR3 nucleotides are TGTGCCAGCAGGTCAGGAAATCTCGAGACCCAGTACTTC.

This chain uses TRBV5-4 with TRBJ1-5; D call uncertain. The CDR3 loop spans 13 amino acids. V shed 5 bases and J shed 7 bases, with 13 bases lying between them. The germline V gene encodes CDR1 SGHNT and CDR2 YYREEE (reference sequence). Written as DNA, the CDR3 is TGTGCCAGCAGTCCCGCACCGGGGCAGCCCCAGCATTTT. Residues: CASSPAPGQPQHF.

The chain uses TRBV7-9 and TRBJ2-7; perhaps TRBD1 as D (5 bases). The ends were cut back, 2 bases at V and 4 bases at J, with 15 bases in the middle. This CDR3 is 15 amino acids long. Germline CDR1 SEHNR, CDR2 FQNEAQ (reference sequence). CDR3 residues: CASSLTQGPNYEQYF. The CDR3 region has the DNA TGTGCCAGCAGCTTAACGCAGGGCCCTAATTACGAGCAGTACTTC.

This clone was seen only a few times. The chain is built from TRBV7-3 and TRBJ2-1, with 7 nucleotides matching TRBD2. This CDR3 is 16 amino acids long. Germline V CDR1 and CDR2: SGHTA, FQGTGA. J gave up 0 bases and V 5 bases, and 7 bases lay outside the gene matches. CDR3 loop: CASSNRAGSSYNEQFF. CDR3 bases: TGTGCCAGCAGCAATAGAGCGGGGAGCTCCTACAATGAGCAGTTCTTC.

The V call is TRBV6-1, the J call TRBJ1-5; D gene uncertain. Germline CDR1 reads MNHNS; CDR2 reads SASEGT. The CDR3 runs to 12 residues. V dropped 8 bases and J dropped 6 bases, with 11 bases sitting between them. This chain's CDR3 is CASPSGSQPQHF. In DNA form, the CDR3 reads TGTGCCAGCCCCTCGGGAAGTCAGCCCCAGCATTTT.

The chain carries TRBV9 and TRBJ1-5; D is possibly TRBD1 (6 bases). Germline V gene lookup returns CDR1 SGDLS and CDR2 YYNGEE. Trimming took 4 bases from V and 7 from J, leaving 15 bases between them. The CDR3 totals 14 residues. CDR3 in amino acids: CASSHTGFGQPQHF. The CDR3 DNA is TGTGCCAGCAGCCATACAGGGTTCGGGCAGCCCCAGCATTTT.